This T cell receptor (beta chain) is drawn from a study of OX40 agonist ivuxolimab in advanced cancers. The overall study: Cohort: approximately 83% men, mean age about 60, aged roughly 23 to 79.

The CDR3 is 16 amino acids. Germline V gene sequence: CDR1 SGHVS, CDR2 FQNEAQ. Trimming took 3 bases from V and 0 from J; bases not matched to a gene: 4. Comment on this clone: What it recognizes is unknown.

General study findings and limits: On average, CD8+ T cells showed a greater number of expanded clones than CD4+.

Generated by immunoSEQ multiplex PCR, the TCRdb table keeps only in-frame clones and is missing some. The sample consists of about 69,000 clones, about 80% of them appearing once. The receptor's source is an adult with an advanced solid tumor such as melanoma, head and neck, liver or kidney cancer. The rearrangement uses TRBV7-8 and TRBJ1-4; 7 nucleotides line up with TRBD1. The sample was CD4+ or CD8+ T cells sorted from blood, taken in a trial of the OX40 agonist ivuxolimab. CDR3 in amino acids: CASSLGQLATNEKLFF. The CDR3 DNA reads TGTGCCAGCAGCTTGGGACAGCTAGCAACTAATGAAAAACTGTTTTTT.